This TCR beta chain emerged from a study of OX40 agonist ivuxolimab in advanced cancers. Overall study findings and caveats: Circulating CD4+ and CD8+ T cells showed clonal expansion by week 6 at 0.1 to 3.0 mg/kg.

Germline loops: CDR1 MNHEY, CDR2 SVGAGI. The V end lost 1 base, the J end lost 5 bases, and 12 bases lay between the germline ends. The CDR3 totals 14 residues. TCRdb keeps only in-frame clones here, not all; method: immunoSEQ multiplex PCR. The table has almost 80,000 clones, roughly 80% seen once. Regarding this clone: Its antigen remains unidentified.

The specimen comprised CD4+ or CD8+ T cells sorted from blood, sampled in a trial of the OX40 agonist ivuxolimab. V and J are TRBV6-5 and TRBJ2-7; D not resolved. The sequence was obtained from an adult with an advanced solid tumor such as melanoma, head and neck, liver or kidney cancer. CDR3 loop: CASSYYETRNEQYF. In DNA, the CDR3 is TGTGCCAGCAGTTACTACGAGACTCGAAACGAGCAGTACTTC.